These 7 T cell receptor beta chains were sequenced from one sample in a study of blood T cell repertoires in COVID-19. The table came from immunoSEQ multiplex PCR; TCRdb's copy has only in-frame clones and leaves some out. In the table there are around 180,000 clones, about 81% of which are singletons. Specimen: peripheral blood. The receptors derive from a woman aged 80 or over with COVID-19, enrolled during active disease.

The chain has TRBV3-1 (or the pseudogene TRBV3-2) and TRBJ2-3; 8 bases align to TRBD2. Trimming took 2 bases from V and 2 from J; bases not matched to a gene: 6. Germline V gene data show CDR1 as LGHDT and CDR2 as YNNKEL (reference sequence). CDR3 length equals 16 residues. This CDR3 reads CASSQPSGSFTDTQYF. The CDR3 DNA follows: TGTGCCAGCAGCCAACCCAGCGGGAGTTTCACAGATACGCAGTATTTT.

The chain combines TRBV4-1 with TRBJ2-7; D gene uncertain. CDR1 is MGHRA, CDR2 YSYEKL, per germline. V dropped 1 base and J dropped 1 base, with 11 bases sitting between them. The length of the CDR3 is 15 residues. CDR3 bases: TGCGCCAGCAGCCAAGGGCAGGATCCGTCCTACGAGCAGTACTTC. This gives the protein CASSQGQDPSYEQYF.

This rearrangement joins TRBV5-4 to TRBJ2-2, with a possible D match to TRBD2 (7 bases). Germline-derived CDR1 and CDR2 are SGHNT and YYREEE (reference sequence). The CDR3 is made up of 16 amino acids. Trimming left V 1 base short and J 5 bases short, with 15 bases between. The CDR3 DNA follows: TGTGCCAGCAGCTTGAGCCGGGGGGCCGGGACCGGGGAGCTGTTTTTT. It yields the protein CASSLSRGAGTGELFF.

The V and J genes are TRBV29-1 and TRBJ2-1; 10 nucleotides match TRBD2. The CDR3 extends over 15 amino acids. Germline-derived CDR1 and CDR2 are SQVTM and ANQGSEA. Trimming at V came to 5 bases and at J to 8 bases, leaving 12 bases not matched to a gene. This chain's CDR3 is CSVPRRLAGEDEQFF. CDR3 bases: TGCAGCGTTCCTCGGCGGCTAGCGGGAGAGGATGAGCAGTTCTTC.

The chain joins TRBV4-2 to TRBJ1-2; D may be TRBD1 (5 bases). The V end lost 0 bases, the J end lost 4 bases, and 9 bases lay between the germline ends. The length of the CDR3 is 14 residues. Germline V gene lookup returns CDR1 LGHNA and CDR2 YNFKEQ. The CDR3 loop is CASSQELGGYGYTF. The CDR3 coding sequence is TGTGCCAGCAGCCAAGAATTGGGGGGCTATGGCTACACCTTC.

V is TRBV28 and J is TRBJ2-1, with D tentatively TRBD2 (6 bases). Germline CDR1 is MDHEN and CDR2 is SYDVKM. This CDR3 contains 14 residues. Deletions cut 7 bases from V and 5 bases from J, with 15 bases between. CDR3 sequence (DNA): TGTGCCAGCACCGGGCGGGACCGAAACAATGAGCAGTTCTTC. This encodes CASTGRDRNNEQFF.

This clone was recorded once. The rearrangement links TRBV3-1 (or the pseudogene TRBV3-2) to TRBJ2-1, with D possibly being TRBD1 (6 bases). Germline assignment: CDR1 LGHDT and CDR2 YNNKEL (reference sequence). V shed 3 bases and J shed 9 bases, with 18 bases lying between them. The CDR3 has 15 residues. This CDR3 reads CASSHKGTRGGEQFF. Written as DNA, the CDR3 is TGTGCCAGCAGCCATAAGGGGACACGAGGGGGTGAGCAGTTCTTC.